The 2 T cell receptor beta chains below were found in one sample sequenced in a study of cytomegalovirus exposure and HLA in healthy donors. Primers included in the PCR were 60 Vbeta and 13 Jbeta primers. Libraries were prepared by immunoSEQ multiplex PCR; TCRdb keeps only in-frame clonotypes and omits some of them. The sample shows 150,000 or so clones, roughly 85% of them seen only once. Input material: PBMCs. The source is a man younger than 35 in good health and CMV-seropositive.

The chain joins TRBV27 to TRBJ2-1; no firm D call. The V gene lost 1 base and the J gene lost 3 bases, with 13 bases spanning the gap. The germline V gene encodes CDR1 MNHEY and CDR2 SMNVEV (reference sequence). The CDR3 spans 16 residues. Here the CDR3 DNA reads TGTGCCAGCAGTTTATTGGCGCAGTCAGGCTACAATGAGCAGTTCTTC. Protein product: CASSLLAQSGYNEQFF.

The chain combines TRBV5-1 with TRBJ2-3; 9 bases match TRBD1. The CDR3 is made up of 16 amino acids. J was trimmed by 2 bases and V by 3 bases; bases with no gene match: 7. CDR1 is SGHRS, CDR2 YFSETQ, per germline. CDR3 in DNA: TGCGCCAGCAGCTCGGACAGGGGACGTCCCACAGATACGCAGTATTTT. Protein: CASSSDRGRPTDTQYF.